The T cell receptor beta chain described here comes from a study of vaccination effects on CD4 cells after COVID-19. At the level of the study: Either the mRNA-1273 or the BNT162b2 vaccine was given to participants as two doses. A couple of convalescent patients provided samples 16 days and one week prevaccination.

Clones were sequenced by immunoSEQ multiplex PCR, and TCRdb holds only the in-frame ones, with some missing. The table lists around 40,000 clones, around 75% of them singletons, with around 28% in the top ten. The CDR3 totals 15 residues. Germline CDR1 reads LGHDT; CDR2 reads YNNKEL (reference sequence). Trimming took 4 bases from V and 3 from J; bases not matched to a gene: 6. With the ViraFEST assay, the study expanded antigen-specific CD4+ T cells using viral peptide pools, then sequenced them. Researchers isolated CD4+ T cells once about eleven days of culture had elapsed. According to PCR results, the person was infected with SARS-CoV-2 between March and December 2020. Researchers reported culturing approximately 2.2 million PBMC in each well, adding approximately 10 IU/ml IL-2 and roughly 10 ug/ml peptides. To note about this clone: Its antigen is not identified.

The rearrangement joins TRBV3-1 (or the pseudogene TRBV3-2) to TRBJ1-5; 7 bases line up with TRBD1. This receptor was obtained from a human donor who had a prior SARS-CoV-2 infection. Sequences were derived from CD4+ T cells from PBMCs cultured with a peptide pool, sampled before COVID-19 vaccination. The CDR3 protein is CASSRGQVLNQPQHF. As DNA, the CDR3 is TGTGCCAGCAGCCGCGGACAGGTCCTCAATCAGCCCCAGCATTTT.